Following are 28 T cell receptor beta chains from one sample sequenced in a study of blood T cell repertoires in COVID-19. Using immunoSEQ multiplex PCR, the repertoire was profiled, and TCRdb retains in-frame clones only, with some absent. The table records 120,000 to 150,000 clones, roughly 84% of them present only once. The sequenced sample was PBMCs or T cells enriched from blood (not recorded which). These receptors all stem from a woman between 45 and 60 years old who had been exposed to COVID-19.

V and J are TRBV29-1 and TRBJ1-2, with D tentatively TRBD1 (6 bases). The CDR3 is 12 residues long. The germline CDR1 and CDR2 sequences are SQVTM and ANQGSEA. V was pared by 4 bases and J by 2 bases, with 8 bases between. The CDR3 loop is CSVGDNNYGYTF. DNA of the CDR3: TGCAGCGTTGGGGACAACAACTATGGCTACACCTTC.

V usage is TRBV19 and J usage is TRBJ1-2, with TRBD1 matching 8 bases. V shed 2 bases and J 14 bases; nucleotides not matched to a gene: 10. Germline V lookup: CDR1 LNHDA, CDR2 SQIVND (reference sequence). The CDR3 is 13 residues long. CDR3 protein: CASSIRAGGGSTF. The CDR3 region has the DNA TGTGCCAGTAGTATAAGAGCAGGGGGCGGTAGTACCTTC.

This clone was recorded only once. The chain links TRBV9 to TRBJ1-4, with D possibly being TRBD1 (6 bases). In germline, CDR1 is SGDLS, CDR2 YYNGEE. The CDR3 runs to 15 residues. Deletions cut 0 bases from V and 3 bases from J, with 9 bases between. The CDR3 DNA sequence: TGTGCCAGCAGCGTAGGGGCAGGGGCTAATGAAAAACTGTTTTTT. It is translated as CASSVGAGANEKLFF.

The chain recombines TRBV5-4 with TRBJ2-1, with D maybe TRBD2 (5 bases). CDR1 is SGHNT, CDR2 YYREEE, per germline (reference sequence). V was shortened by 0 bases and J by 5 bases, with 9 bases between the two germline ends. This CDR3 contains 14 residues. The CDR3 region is CASSLGGVDNEQFF. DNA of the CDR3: TGTGCCAGCAGCTTGGGGGGAGTTGACAATGAGCAGTTCTTC.

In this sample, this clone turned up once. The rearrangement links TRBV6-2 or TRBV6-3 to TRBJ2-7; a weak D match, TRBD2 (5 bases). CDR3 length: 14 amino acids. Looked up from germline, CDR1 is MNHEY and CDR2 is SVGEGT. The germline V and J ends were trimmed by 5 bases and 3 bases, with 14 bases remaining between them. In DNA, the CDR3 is TGTGCCAGCAGTGACGGAGGACCTATCTACGAGCAGTACTTC. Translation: CASSDGGPIYEQYF.

The CDR3 region has the DNA TGTGCCAGCAACCAAGACAGACCTAGAATGACTGAAGCTTTCTTT. Protein product: CASNQDRPRMTEAFF. The J gene is TRBJ1-1, the V gene TRBV28; D possibly corresponds to TRBD1 (5 bases). The CDR3 length is 15 residues. The germline V gene has CDR1 MDHEN and CDR2 SYDVKM. Trimming stripped 7 bases from V and 5 bases from J, with 20 bases between.

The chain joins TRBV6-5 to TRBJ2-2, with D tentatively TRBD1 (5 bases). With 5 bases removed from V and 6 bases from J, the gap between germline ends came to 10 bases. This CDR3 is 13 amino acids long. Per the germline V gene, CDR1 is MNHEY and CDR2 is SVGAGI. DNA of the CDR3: TGTGCCAGCAGTCATAGGGGCGCCGGGGAGCTGTTTTTT. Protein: CASSHRGAGELFF.

CDR3 residues: CASSLSGYSGELFF. CDR3 nucleotides: TGTGCCAGCAGCCTATCAGGGTACAGCGGGGAGCTGTTTTTT. The rearrangement links TRBV3-1 (or the pseudogene TRBV3-2) to TRBJ2-2, with D possibly being TRBD1 (5 bases). V was trimmed by 4 bases and J by 7 bases, leaving 13 bases between them. The V gene's germline CDR1 is LGHDT and CDR2 YNNKEL (reference sequence). The CDR3 sequence is 14 residues long.

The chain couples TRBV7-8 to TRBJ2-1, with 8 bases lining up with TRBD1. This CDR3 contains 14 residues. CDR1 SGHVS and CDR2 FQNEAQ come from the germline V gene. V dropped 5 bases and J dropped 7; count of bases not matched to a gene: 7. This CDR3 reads CASSPPRGRNEQFF. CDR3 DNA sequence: TGTGCCAGCAGCCCCCCCAGGGGGCGGAATGAGCAGTTCTTC. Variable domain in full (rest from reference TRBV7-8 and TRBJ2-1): GAGVSQSPRYKVAKRGQDVALRCDPISGHVSLFWYQQALGQGPEFLTYFQNEAQLDKSGLPSDRFFAERPEGSVSTLKIQRTQQEDSAVYLCASSPPRGRNEQFFGPGTRLTVL.

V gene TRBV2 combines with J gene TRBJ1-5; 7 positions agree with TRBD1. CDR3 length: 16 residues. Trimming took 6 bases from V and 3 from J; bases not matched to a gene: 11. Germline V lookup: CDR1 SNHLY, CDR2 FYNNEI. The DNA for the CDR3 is TGTGCCAGCAGGGGCCTCCGGGACAGTCCCAATCAGCCCCAGCATTTT. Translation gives CASRGLRDSPNQPQHF.

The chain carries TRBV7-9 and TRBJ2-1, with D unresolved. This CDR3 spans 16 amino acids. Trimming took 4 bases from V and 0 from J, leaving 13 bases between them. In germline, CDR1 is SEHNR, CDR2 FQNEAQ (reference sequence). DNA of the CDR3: TGTGCCAGCAGCTACTCTGATAGCAGCTCCTACAATGAGCAGTTCTTC. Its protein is CASSYSDSSSYNEQFF.

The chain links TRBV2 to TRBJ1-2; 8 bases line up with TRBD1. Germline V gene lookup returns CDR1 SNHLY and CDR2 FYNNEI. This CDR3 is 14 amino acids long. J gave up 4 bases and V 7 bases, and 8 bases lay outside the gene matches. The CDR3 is CASMTGEGPYGYTF. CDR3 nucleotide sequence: TGTGCCAGCATGACAGGGGAGGGGCCCTATGGCTACACCTTC.

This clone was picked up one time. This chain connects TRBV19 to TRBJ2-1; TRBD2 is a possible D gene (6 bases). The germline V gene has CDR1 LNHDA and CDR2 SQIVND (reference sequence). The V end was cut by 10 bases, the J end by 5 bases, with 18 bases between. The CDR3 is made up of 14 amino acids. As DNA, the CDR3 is TGTGCCACCCGGGGACGGGAGTGGCACAATGAGCAGTTCTTC. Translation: CATRGREWHNEQFF.

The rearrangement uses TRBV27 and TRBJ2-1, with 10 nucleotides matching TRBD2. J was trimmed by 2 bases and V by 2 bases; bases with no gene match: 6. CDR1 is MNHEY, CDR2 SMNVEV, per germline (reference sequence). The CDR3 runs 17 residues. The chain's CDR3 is CASSLQGSGRAYNEQFF. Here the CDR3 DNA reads TGTGCCAGCAGTTTACAAGGGAGCGGGAGGGCCTACAATGAGCAGTTCTTC.

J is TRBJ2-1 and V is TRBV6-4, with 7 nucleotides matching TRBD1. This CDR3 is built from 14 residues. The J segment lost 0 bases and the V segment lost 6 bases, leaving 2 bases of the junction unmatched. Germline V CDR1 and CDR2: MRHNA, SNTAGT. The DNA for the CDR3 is TGTGCCAGCAGCGCAGGGGGCTCCTACAATGAGCAGTTCTTC. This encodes CASSAGGSYNEQFF.

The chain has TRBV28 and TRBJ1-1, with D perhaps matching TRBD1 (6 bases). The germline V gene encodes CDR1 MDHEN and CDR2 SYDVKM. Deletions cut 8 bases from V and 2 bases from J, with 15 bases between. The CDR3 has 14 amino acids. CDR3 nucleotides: TGTGCCAGCGCGGCGGGGGCCCTAAACACTGAAGCTTTCTTT. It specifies CASAAGALNTEAFF.

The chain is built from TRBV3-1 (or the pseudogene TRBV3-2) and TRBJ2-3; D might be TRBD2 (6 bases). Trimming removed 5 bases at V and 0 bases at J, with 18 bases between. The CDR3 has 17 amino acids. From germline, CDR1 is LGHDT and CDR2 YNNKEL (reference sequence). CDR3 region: CASSYYVAETSTDTQYF. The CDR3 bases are TGTGCCAGCAGCTATTACGTAGCGGAAACTAGCACAGATACGCAGTATTTT.

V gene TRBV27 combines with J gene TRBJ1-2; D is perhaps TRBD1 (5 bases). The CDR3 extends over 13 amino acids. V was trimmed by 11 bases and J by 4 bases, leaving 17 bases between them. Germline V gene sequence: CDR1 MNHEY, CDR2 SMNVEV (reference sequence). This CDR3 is CAAGPLTSYGYTF. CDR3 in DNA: TGTGCCGCAGGGCCACTGACGAGCTATGGCTACACCTTC.

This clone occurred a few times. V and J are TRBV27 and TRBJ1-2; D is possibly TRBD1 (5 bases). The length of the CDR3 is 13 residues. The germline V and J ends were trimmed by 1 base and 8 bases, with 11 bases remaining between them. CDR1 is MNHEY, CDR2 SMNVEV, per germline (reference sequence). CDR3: CASSLYGAGGYTF. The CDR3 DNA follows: TGTGCCAGCAGTTTATATGGGGCGGGGGGCTACACCTTC.

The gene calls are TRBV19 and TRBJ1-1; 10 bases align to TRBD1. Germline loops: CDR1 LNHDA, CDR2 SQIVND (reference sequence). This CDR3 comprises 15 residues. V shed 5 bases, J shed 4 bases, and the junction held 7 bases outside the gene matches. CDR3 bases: TGTGCCAGTAGTCCTCGGACAGGGGGGAGCACTGAAGCTTTCTTT. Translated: CASSPRTGGSTEAFF.

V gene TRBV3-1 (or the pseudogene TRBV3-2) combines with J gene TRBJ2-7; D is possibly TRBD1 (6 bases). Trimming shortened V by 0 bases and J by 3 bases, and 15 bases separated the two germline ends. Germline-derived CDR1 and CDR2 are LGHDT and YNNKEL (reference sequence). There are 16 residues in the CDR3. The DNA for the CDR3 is TGTGCCAGCAGCCAAGATTCTGGGAGCAGGGGCTACGAGCAGTACTTC. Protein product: CASSQDSGSRGYEQYF.

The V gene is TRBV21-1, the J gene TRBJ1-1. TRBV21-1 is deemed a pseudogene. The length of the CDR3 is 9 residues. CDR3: CASSSAGFF. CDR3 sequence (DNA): TGTGCCAGCAGCTCGGCGGGTTTCTTT.

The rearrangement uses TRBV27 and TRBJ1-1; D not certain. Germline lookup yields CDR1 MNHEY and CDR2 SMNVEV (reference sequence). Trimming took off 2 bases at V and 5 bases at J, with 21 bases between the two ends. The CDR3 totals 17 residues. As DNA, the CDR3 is TGTGCCAGCAGTTTACTTCTGGGAGGGTTGGGAGGAACTGAAGCTTTCTTT. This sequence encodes CASSLLLGGLGGTEAFF.

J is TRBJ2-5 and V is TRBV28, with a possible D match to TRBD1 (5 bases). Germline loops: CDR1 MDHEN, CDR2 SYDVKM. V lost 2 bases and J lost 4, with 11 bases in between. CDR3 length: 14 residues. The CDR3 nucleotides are TGTGCCAGCAGTTTAGGCAGGGTAAGAGAGACCCAGTACTTC. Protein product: CASSLGRVRETQYF.

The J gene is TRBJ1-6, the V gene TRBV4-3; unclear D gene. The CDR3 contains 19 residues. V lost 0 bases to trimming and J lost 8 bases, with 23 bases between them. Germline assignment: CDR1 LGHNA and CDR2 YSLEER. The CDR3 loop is CASSQDPPAIRRGHSPLHF. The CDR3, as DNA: TGCGCCAGCAGCCAAGATCCCCCAGCGATTAGACGAGGGCATTCACCCCTCCACTTT.

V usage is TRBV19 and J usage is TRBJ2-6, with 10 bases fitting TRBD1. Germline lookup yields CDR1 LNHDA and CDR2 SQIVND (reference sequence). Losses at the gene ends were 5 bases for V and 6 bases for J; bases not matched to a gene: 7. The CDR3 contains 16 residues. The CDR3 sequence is CASSPPGTGVANVLTF. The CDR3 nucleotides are TGTGCCAGTAGTCCCCCCGGGACAGGGGTGGCCAACGTCCTGACTTTC. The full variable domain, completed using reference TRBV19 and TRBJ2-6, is DGGITQSPKYLFRKEGQNVTLSCEQNLNHDAMYWYRQDPGQGLRLIYYSQIVNDFQKGDIAEGYSVSREKKESFPLTVTSAQKNPTAFYLCASSPPGTGVANVLTFGAGSRLTVL.

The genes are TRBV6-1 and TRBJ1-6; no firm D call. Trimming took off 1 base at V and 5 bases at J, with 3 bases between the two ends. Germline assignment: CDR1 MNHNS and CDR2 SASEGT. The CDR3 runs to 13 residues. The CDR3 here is CASSEVDNSPLHF. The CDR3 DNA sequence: TGTGCCAGCAGTGAAGTAGATAATTCACCCCTCCACTTT.

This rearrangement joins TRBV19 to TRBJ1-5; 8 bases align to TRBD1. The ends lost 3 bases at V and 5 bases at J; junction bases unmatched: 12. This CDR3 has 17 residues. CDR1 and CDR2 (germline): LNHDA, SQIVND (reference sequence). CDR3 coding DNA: TGTGCCAGTAGTATCGGTCGTTCCCCAGGGGGCTATCAGCCCCAGCATTTT. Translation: CASSIGRSPGGYQPQHF.